The 13 T cell receptor beta chains in this list originate from one sample, sequenced in a study of cytomegalovirus exposure and HLA in healthy donors. The data were produced by immunoSEQ multiplex PCR, yet TCRdb's version contains in-frame clones alone and is incomplete. The table includes about 140,000 clones, roughly 81% detected once. The sequenced sample was PBMCs. These receptors were obtained from a young woman in good health and CMV-seronegative.

In DNA, the CDR3 is TGTGCCAGCAGCTCCGCAGATACGCAGTATTTT. Translated, it gives CASSSADTQYF. The chain joins TRBV7-9 to TRBJ2-3; D gene unclear. V was shortened by 4 bases and J by 4 bases, with 3 bases between the two germline ends. Germline CDR1 SEHNR, CDR2 FQNEAQ (reference sequence). The length of the CDR3 is 11 residues.

This sequence joins TRBV29-1 and TRBJ1-2; 9 bases align to TRBD1. The CDR3 totals 15 residues. Germline assignment: CDR1 SQVTM and CDR2 ANQGSEA. V trimming: 5 bases; J trimming: 5 bases; junction bases outside the gene matches: 12. CDR3 coding DNA: TGCAGCGTTACCCCAAGGGACAGGGAAGGGTATGGCTACACCTTC. It codes for CSVTPRDREGYGYTF.

This clone occurred a few times. V usage is TRBV10-3 and J usage is TRBJ2-3; 10 bases are a match to TRBD2. CDR1 and CDR2 from the germline V gene are ENHRY and SYGVKD. There are 15 residues in the CDR3. Trimming took 6 bases from V and 2 from J; bases not matched to a gene: 5. The CDR3 DNA reads TGTGCCATCAGGGCTAGCGGGGGAGACACAGATACGCAGTATTTT. Its protein is CAIRASGGDTDTQYF.

This clone has just one count. The chain couples TRBV28 to TRBJ1-3; D is unclear. Germline loops: CDR1 MDHEN, CDR2 SYDVKM. The CDR3 is 15 amino acids. The V and J ends lost 4 bases and 0 bases respectively, with 10 bases between them. The CDR3 bases are TGTGCCAGCAGTTGGCCCACTAGCTCTGGAAACACCATATATTTT. Translating it yields CASSWPTSSGNTIYF.

CDR3 nucleotides: TGTGCCAGCTTAAAGGGGACAGGGAGTGGCTACACCTTC. Protein sequence: CASLKGTGSGYTF. V and J are TRBV28 and TRBJ1-2; 9 bases agree with TRBD1. The V gene end was trimmed by 8 bases and the J gene end by 7 bases; junction bases not matched to a gene: 8. CDR1 is MDHEN and CDR2 is SYDVKM in the germline V gene. This CDR3 region has 13 residues.

This chain uses TRBV7-3 with TRBJ2-5; 7 bases are shared with TRBD2. Germline CDR1 reads SGHTA; CDR2 reads FQGTGA. The V segment lost 0 bases and the J segment 5 bases; nucleotides outside the gene matches: 3. The CDR3 consists of 14 residues. The CDR3 DNA reads as TGTGCCAGCAGCTTAACGGGGGGGAAGGAGACCCAGTACTTC. This codes for CASSLTGGKETQYF.

The chain links TRBV23-1 to TRBJ1-6, with 8 nucleotides matching TRBD1. TRBV23-1 carries the ORF label, with uncertain function. This CDR3 has 14 amino acids. V dropped 5 bases and J dropped 9; count of bases not matched to a gene: 6. The CDR3 reads CASSNTGGSSPLHF. The CDR3 DNA sequence: TGCGCCAGCAGTAACACAGGGGGAAGTTCACCCCTCCACTTT.

The rearrangement uses TRBV2 and TRBJ1-1; D is possibly TRBD1 (6 bases). The CDR3 has 11 residues. V was trimmed by 6 bases and J by 5 bases, leaving 7 bases between them. Germline-derived CDR1 and CDR2 are SNHLY and FYNNEI. For the CDR3, the DNA is TGTGCCAGCAGGACAGGAACTGAAGCTTTCTTT. Its protein product is CASRTGTEAFF.

The chain uses TRBV18 and TRBJ1-5; 10 positions match TRBD1. Per the germline V gene, CDR1 is KGHSH and CDR2 is LQKENI. J gave up 5 bases and V 4 bases, and 5 bases lay outside the gene matches. There are 15 residues in the CDR3. CDR3: CASSLLGQGHQPQHF. The CDR3 DNA reads as TGTGCCAGCTCACTATTGGGACAGGGGCATCAGCCCCAGCATTTT.

The chain carries TRBV5-1 and TRBJ2-3; D is perhaps TRBD2 (7 bases). This CDR3 is 15 amino acids long. V dropped 0 bases and J dropped 4 bases, with 12 bases sitting between them. The germline V gene encodes CDR1 SGHRS and CDR2 YFSETQ. The CDR3 DNA reads TGCGCCAGCAGCTTGGAGGGGGGGCTCGCAGATACGCAGTATTTT. Translating gives CASSLEGGLADTQYF.

The V gene is TRBV6-1, the J gene TRBJ1-1, with D tentatively TRBD1 (5 bases). CDR1 MNHNS and CDR2 SASEGT come from the germline V gene. V was shortened by 4 bases and J by 1 base, with 19 bases between the two germline ends. This CDR3 has 17 amino acids. Here the CDR3 reads CASSAVSQGWWNTEAFF. In nucleotides, the CDR3 is TGTGCCAGCAGTGCGGTATCGCAGGGATGGTGGAACACTGAAGCTTTCTTT.

V and J are TRBV28 and TRBJ2-7; 9 bases map to TRBD1. V lost 6 bases, J lost 3 bases, and 3 bases stayed unmatched. The CDR3 sequence is 13 residues long. Per germline, CDR1 MDHEN and CDR2 SYDVKM. In nucleotides, the CDR3 is TGTGCCAGCAGCACAGGGGGCGGCTACGAGCAGTACTTC. Residues: CASSTGGGYEQYF.

The chain employs TRBV5-1 and TRBJ1-2; no clear D gene. Trimming shortened V by 8 bases and J by 5 bases, and 16 bases separated the two germline ends. CDR1 is SGHRS, CDR2 YFSETQ, per germline. The CDR3 runs to 13 residues. CDR3 sequence reads: CASNPDAGYGYTF. The CDR3 DNA reads as TGCGCCAGTAACCCGGACGCGGGGTATGGCTACACCTTC.